This TCR beta chain was captured by sequencing in a study of shared clonotypes between healthy human individuals. Overall study results and limits: Among donors, clonotype sharing was expected to be affected by sequencing depth.

Only Caucasian adults living in Nashville, Tennessee served as donors. Memory CD4+ cells were the fraction left after CD45RA+ naive selection. Several immunoSEQ plates received, in even portions, the genomic DNA of each subset. The repertoire was sequenced with immunoSEQ multiplex PCR; TCRdb's copy has only in-frame clones and lacks some. The table includes some 200,000 clones, 50% to 75% detected once. Remarks on this clone: Its specificity is unknown.

Germline-derived CDR1 and CDR2 are SNHLY and FYNNEI. The CDR3 covers 18 residues. Trimming left V 4 bases short and J 5 bases short, with 21 bases between. The specimen sequenced was memory CD4+ T cells sorted from blood. Subset: CD45RA-negative fraction. The rearrangement joins TRBV2 to TRBJ2-6; possible D gene TRBD2, 5 bases. This sequence was found in a man aged 30-40 years in good health. CDR3 sequence (DNA): TGTGCCAGCAGTGGGGGAGCTCCGATACAAAGTCGGGCCAACGTCCTGACTTTC. The encoded protein is CASSGGAPIQSRANVLTF.